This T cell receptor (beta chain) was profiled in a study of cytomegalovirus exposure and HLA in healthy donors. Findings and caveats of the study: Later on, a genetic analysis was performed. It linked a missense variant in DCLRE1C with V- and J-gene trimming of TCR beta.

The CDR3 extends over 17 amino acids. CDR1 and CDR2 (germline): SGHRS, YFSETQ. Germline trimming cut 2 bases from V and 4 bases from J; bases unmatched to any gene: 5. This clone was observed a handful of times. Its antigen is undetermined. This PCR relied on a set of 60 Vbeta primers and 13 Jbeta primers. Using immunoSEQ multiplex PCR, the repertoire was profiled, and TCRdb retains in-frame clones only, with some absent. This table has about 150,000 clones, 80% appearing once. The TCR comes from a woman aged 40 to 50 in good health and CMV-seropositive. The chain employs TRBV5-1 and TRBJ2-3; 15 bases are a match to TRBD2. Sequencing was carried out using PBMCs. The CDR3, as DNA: TGCGCCAGCAGCTTAGTAGGACTAGCGGGAGGGGCAGATACGCAGTATTTT. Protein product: CASSLVGLAGGADTQYF.